This T cell receptor beta chain was retrieved from a study of identical twins. General observations from the study: Insertions were fewer in abundant cord blood beta clonotypes, whereas memory repertoires showed none of this pattern. Beta out-of-frame twin sharing showed a weaker excess.

Carrying unique molecular identifiers, the cDNA also gained a universal primer site through template switching. Each CDR3 protein is one row after TCRdb ran MiXCR on the 5' RACE reads. The top ten clones hold less than 0.35% of a sample with some 1,700,000 distinct CDR3 sequences, less than 40% of them seen once. From germline, CDR1 is MGHRA and CDR2 YSYEKL. The CDR3 is made up of 14 amino acids. Trimming shortened V by 3 bases and J by 6 bases, and 12 bases separated the two germline ends. Details on this clonotype: Its antigen is as yet unknown.

Among all donors, each was a healthy Caucasian. The origin of this receptor is a newborn girl in good health. The rearrangement joins TRBV4-1 to TRBJ2-1, with D perhaps matching TRBD2 (5 bases). The sample taken for sequencing was cord blood. For the CDR3, the DNA is TGCGCCAGCAGCCAGGCCCGGACTGTCAATGAGCAGTTCTTC. Translated, it gives CASSQARTVNEQFF.